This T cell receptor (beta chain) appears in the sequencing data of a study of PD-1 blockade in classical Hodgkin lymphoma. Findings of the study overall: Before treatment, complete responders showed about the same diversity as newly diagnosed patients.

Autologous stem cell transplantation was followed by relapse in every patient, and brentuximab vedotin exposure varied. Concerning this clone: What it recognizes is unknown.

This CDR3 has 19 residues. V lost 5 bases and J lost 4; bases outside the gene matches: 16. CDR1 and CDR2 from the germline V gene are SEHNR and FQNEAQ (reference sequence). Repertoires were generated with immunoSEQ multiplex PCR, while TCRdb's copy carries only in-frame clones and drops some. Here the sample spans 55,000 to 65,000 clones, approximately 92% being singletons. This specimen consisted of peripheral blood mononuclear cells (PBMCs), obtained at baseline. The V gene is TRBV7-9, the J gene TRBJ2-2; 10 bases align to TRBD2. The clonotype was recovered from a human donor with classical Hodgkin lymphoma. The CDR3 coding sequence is TGTGCCAGCAGCGTACAAGGCTGGAGCGGGGGGGCCCTCACCGGGGAGCTGTTTTTT. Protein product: CASSVQGWSGGALTGELFF. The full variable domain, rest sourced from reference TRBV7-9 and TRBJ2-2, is DTGVSQNPRHKITKRGQNVTFRCDPISEHNRLYWYRQTLGQGPEFLTYFQNEAQLEKSRLLSDRFSAERPKGSFSTLEIQRTEQGDSAMYLCASSVQGWSGGALTGELFFGEGSRLTVL.